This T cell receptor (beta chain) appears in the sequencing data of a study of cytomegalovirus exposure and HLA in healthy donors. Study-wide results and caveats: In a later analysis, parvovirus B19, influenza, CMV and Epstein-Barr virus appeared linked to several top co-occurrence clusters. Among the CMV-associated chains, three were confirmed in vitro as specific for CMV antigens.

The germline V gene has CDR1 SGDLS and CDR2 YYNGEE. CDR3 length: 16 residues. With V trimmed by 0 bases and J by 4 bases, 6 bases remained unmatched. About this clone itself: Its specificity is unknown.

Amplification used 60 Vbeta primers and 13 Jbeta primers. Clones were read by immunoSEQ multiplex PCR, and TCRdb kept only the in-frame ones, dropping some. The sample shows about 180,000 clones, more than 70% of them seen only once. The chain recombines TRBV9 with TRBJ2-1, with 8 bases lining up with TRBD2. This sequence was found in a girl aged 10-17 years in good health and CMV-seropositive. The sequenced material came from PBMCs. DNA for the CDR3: TGTGCCAGCAGCGTAGGTCCAGCGGGAGCTTACAATGAGCAGTTCTTC. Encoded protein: CASSVGPAGAYNEQFF. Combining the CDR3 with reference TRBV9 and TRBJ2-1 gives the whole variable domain DSGVTQTPKHLITATGQRVTLRCSPRSGDLSVYWYQQSLDQGLQFLIQYYNGEERAKGNILERFSAQQFPDLHSELNLSSLELGDSALYFCASSVGPAGAYNEQFFGPGTRLTVL.